This T cell receptor beta chain originates from a study of blood T cell repertoires in COVID-19. Across the whole study: Sites in the United States, Italy and Spain provided acute and convalescent COVID-19 samples.

Recruitment covered about 25 US areas and drew participants whose ages spanned about 18 to 89 years. Cohorts were assigned according to the clinical history that participants reported. Germline V gene data show CDR1 as KGHSH and CDR2 as LQKENI. This CDR3 comprises 13 residues. Trimming left V 11 bases short and J 6 bases short, with 17 bases between. Here immunoSEQ multiplex PCR was the method, and the copy in TCRdb shows in-frame clones only, minus some. Altogether some 290,000 clones are present, more than 90% being singletons, with the ten largest covering 3% to 5%. Sequences were obtained from PBMCs or T cells enriched from blood (not recorded which). This receptor was identified in a woman in her twenties or thirties who had been exposed to COVID-19. This rearrangement joins TRBV18 to TRBJ1-5, with D perhaps matching TRBD1 (5 bases). Here the CDR3 reads CAGGQGGAQPQHF. CDR3 nucleotides: TGTGCCGGTGGGCAGGGAGGTGCTCAGCCCCAGCATTTT.